The 30 T cell receptor beta chains presented below share a single source sample, sequenced in a study of blood T cell repertoires in COVID-19. Assay used: immunoSEQ multiplex PCR; TCRdb lists only in-frame clones, some missing. Here the sample spans 90,000 to 100,000 clones, 81% being singletons. The sequencing sample was made of peripheral blood. The receptors stem from a woman older than 75 with acute or convalescent COVID-19.

This clone has just one count. The chain joins TRBV7-8 to TRBJ1-1, with D perhaps TRBD1 (6 bases). V lost 7 bases and J 2 bases, leaving 14 bases between the germline ends. CDR3 length equals 14 residues. Germline CDR1 is SGHVS and CDR2 is FQNEAQ. CDR3 bases: TGTGCCAGCAATCCGACAGGAGGAAACACTGAAGCTTTCTTT. Translation gives CASNPTGGNTEAFF.

This clone has more than one count but fewer than ten. The chain employs TRBV29-1 and TRBJ2-5, with D possibly TRBD2 on 6 matching bases. Germline V gene sequence: CDR1 SQVTM, CDR2 ANQGSEA. Trimming shortened V by 6 bases and J by 6 bases, and 14 bases separated the two germline ends. The CDR3 loop spans 12 amino acids. The DNA for the CDR3 is TGCAGCGTCGGGACTCCGGAACAGACCCAGTACTTC. Its translation: CSVGTPEQTQYF.

This clone was picked up a small number of times. The V and J genes are TRBV5-1 and TRBJ2-5; perhaps TRBD1 as D (5 bases). V dropped 2 bases and J dropped 1 base, with 9 bases sitting between them. Per the germline V gene, CDR1 is SGHRS and CDR2 is YFSETQ. The CDR3 has 14 residues. CDR3 sequence: CASSFDSRQETQYF. The CDR3 nucleotides are TGCGCCAGCAGCTTTGACAGCCGCCAAGAGACCCAGTACTTC.

The genes are TRBV5-5 and TRBJ2-2; TRBD2 aligns across 7 bases. The ends lost 4 bases at V and 1 base at J; junction bases unmatched: 4. CDR3 size: 15 residues. Germline-derived CDR1 and CDR2 are SGHKS and YYEKEE (reference sequence). The CDR3 region is CASSLLAVNTGELFF. The CDR3 DNA reads TGTGCCAGCAGCCTTCTAGCGGTGAACACCGGGGAGCTGTTTTTT.

The chain recombines TRBV3-1 (or the pseudogene TRBV3-2) with TRBJ2-3, with D maybe TRBD1 (5 bases). Germline V CDR1 and CDR2: LGHDT, YNNKEL (reference sequence). V shed 4 bases and J shed 3 bases, with 14 bases lying between them. The CDR3 contains 15 residues. The CDR3 here is CASSPAGAGTDTQYF. CDR3 bases: TGTGCCAGCAGCCCCGCTGGGGCCGGGACAGATACGCAGTATTTT.

V and J are TRBV4-3 and TRBJ1-1, with 9 bases aligning to TRBD1. Germline lookup yields CDR1 LGHNA and CDR2 YSLEER. With 0 bases clipped from V and 2 bases from J, the junction kept 1 base outside the gene matches. The length of the CDR3 is 15 residues. CDR3 DNA: TGCGCCAGCAGCCAAGAGGGACAGGGAAACACTGAAGCTTTCTTT. Translating gives CASSQEGQGNTEAFF.

The CDR3 DNA reads as TGTGCCAGCAGTTTATCACAGGGGGTCACTGAAGCTTTCTTT. This sequence encodes CASSLSQGVTEAFF. V and J are TRBV27 and TRBJ1-1; 8 bases are shared with TRBD1. V shed 0 bases, J shed 4 bases, and the junction held 1 base outside the gene matches. The CDR3 runs to 14 residues. CDR1 is MNHEY, CDR2 SMNVEV, per germline (reference sequence).

This clone came up a few times. The V call is TRBV11-3, the J call TRBJ2-1, with 10 nucleotides matching TRBD2. The germline V gene has CDR1 SGHNT and CDR2 YENEEA. Germline trimming cut 8 bases from V and 4 bases from J; bases unmatched to any gene: 2. The CDR3 runs 13 residues. As DNA, the CDR3 is TGTGCCAGCGGACTAGCGGAATACAATGAGCAGTTCTTC. Its protein product is CASGLAEYNEQFF.

This clone was observed a handful of times. The chain recombines TRBV9 with TRBJ1-3, with 7 bases identical to TRBD1. This CDR3 contains 16 residues. V trimming: 4 bases; J trimming: 0 bases; junction bases outside the gene matches: 7. The germline gives CDR1 SGDLS, CDR2 YYNGEE. CDR3 loop: CASSTRGTASGNTIYF. CDR3 DNA: TGTGCCAGCAGCACCAGGGGGACCGCCTCTGGAAACACCATATATTTT.

The V call is TRBV18, the J call TRBJ2-7, with 11 bases identical to TRBD1. The CDR3 sequence is 15 residues long. The germline gives CDR1 KGHSH, CDR2 LQKENI. The trim removed 3 bases at V and 4 bases at J, leaving 5 bases unmatched. CDR3 amino acids: CASSPRDRGNYEQYV. As DNA, the CDR3 is TGTGCCAGCTCACCCCGGGACAGGGGGAATTACGAGCAGTACGTC.

This chain links TRBV29-1 with TRBJ1-2, with a weak D call TRBD1 (6 bases). V lost 6 bases and J 0 bases, leaving 11 bases between the germline ends. CDR1 and CDR2 from the germline V gene are SQVTM and ANQGSEA. This CDR3 contains 13 residues. As DNA, the CDR3 is TGCAGCGTGGCTACAGGGTCTAACTATGGCTACACCTTC. Encoded protein: CSVATGSNYGYTF.

In this sample, this clone turned up once. The chain carries TRBV10-2 and TRBJ1-4; no clear D gene. V lost 8 bases and J 4 bases, leaving 20 bases between the germline ends. This CDR3 is 16 amino acids long. The germline gives CDR1 WSHSY, CDR2 SAAADI. The CDR3 sequence: CASQGSPGRVNEKLFF. In DNA, the CDR3 is TGCGCCAGCCAAGGATCCCCGGGAAGGGTTAATGAAAAACTGTTTTTT.

The chain joins TRBV5-1 to TRBJ1-2; D is ambiguous. The V gene's germline CDR1 is SGHRS and CDR2 YFSETQ. With 1 base removed from V and 4 bases from J, the gap between germline ends came to 8 bases. There are 13 residues in the CDR3. This chain's CDR3 is CASSLRGSYGYTF. CDR3 DNA sequence: TGCGCCAGCAGCTTGAGAGGCAGCTATGGCTACACCTTC.

The sample holds a few counts of this clone. The chain is built from TRBV6-5 and TRBJ2-7, with D unresolved. The CDR3 length is 13 residues. Germline V gene lookup returns CDR1 MNHEY and CDR2 SVGAGI. The germline V and J ends were trimmed by 2 bases and 3 bases, with 8 bases remaining between them. The CDR3 spells CASSYAPSYEQYF. Here the CDR3 DNA reads TGTGCCAGCAGTTACGCCCCCAGCTACGAGCAGTACTTC.

This sequence joins TRBV10-3 and TRBJ2-7, with TRBD1 matching over 7 bases. CDR3 length: 15 residues. The germline gives CDR1 ENHRY, CDR2 SYGVKD. V was pared by 2 bases and J by 2 bases, with 6 bases of the junction left unmatched. The CDR3 sequence is CAISERTGPPYEQYF. The DNA for the CDR3 is TGTGCCATCAGTGAGAGGACAGGACCCCCCTACGAGCAGTACTTC.

This clone showed up just a few times. The rearrangement uses TRBV19 and TRBJ1-2, with D possibly matching TRBD1 (6 bases). CDR3 length equals 13 residues. Trimming pared 5 bases from V and 8 bases from J, leaving 15 bases between. Germline values: CDR1 LNHDA, CDR2 SQIVND (reference sequence). For the CDR3, the DNA is TGTGCCAGTAGTGTCACAGGGTCGAGGGGCTACACCTTC. It yields the protein CASSVTGSRGYTF.

This clone was counted once. The chain employs TRBV18 and TRBJ2-2; possible D gene TRBD2, 5 bases. V was pared by 3 bases and J by 3 bases, with 14 bases between. Per germline, CDR1 KGHSH and CDR2 LQKENI. CDR3 length equals 16 residues. For the CDR3, the DNA is TGTGCCAGCTCACCTCCGAATCGGGGAGACACCGGGGAGCTGTTTTTT. Amino acids: CASSPPNRGDTGELFF.

The chain has TRBV10-3 and TRBJ1-5; unclear D gene. This CDR3 spans 12 amino acids. Trimming took 2 bases from V and 5 from J, leaving 4 bases between them. CDR1 and CDR2 from the germline V gene are ENHRY and SYGVKD. The CDR3 loop is CAISEVDQPQHF. The CDR3 nucleotides are TGTGCCATCAGTGAGGTAGATCAGCCCCAGCATTTT.

This chain connects TRBV5-1 to TRBJ1-1, with 8 bases aligning to TRBD1. The germline V gene encodes CDR1 SGHRS and CDR2 YFSETQ. The junction had 8 bases not matched to a gene; V was cut back by 5 bases and J by 2 bases. The CDR3 runs 15 residues. The CDR3 sequence: CASRPGGTGNTEAFF. The DNA for the CDR3 is TGCGCCAGCAGGCCTGGCGGGACAGGAAACACTGAAGCTTTCTTT.

The chain combines TRBV28 with TRBJ1-6, with D possibly TRBD1 on 5 matching bases. The CDR3 has 16 amino acids. V lost 3 bases, J lost 0 bases, and 9 bases lay in between. The germline gives CDR1 MDHEN, CDR2 SYDVKM. CDR3 nucleotide sequence: TGTGCCAGCAGTTTTGGGGGACTCTCCTATAATTCACCCCTCCACTTT. Translation gives CASSFGGLSYNSPLHF. Full variable domain (missing parts from reference TRBV28 and TRBJ1-6): DVKVTQSSRYLVKRTGEKVFLECVQDMDHENMFWYRQDPGLGLRLIYFSYDVKMKEKGDIPEGYSVSREKKERFSLILESASTNQTSMYLCASSFGGLSYNSPLHFGNGTRLTVT.

The chain carries TRBV19 and TRBJ1-2; D ambiguous. The CDR3 loop spans 10 amino acids. Germline CDR1 is LNHDA and CDR2 is SQIVND (reference sequence). CDR3 region: CASGVYGYTF. The CDR3 DNA follows: TGTGCATCCGGGGTCTATGGCTACACCTTC.

The chain is built from TRBV12-1 and TRBJ2-7; TRBD1, as called in the table, went unchecked against the DNA. TRBV12-1 is a recognized pseudogene. The CDR3 is 15 amino acids. In DNA form, the CDR3 reads TGTGCCAGCAGCTTTGCCGACAGGCTCTCCTACGAGCAGTACTTC. This codes for CASSFADRLSYEQYF.

The chain employs TRBV2 and TRBJ1-6; tentatively, D is TRBD1 (6 bases). Germline-derived CDR1 and CDR2 are SNHLY and FYNNEI. The CDR3 sequence is 16 residues long. V lost 2 bases and J lost 6, with 14 bases in between. CDR3 bases: TGTGCCAGCAGTGAATTCGGGACACGGTTTAATTCACCCCTCCACTTT. This gives the protein CASSEFGTRFNSPLHF.

This chain joins TRBV5-4 and TRBJ2-1, with D perhaps matching TRBD2 (7 bases). The CDR3 has 15 residues. Germline V lookup: CDR1 SGHNT, CDR2 YYREEE (reference sequence). V was pared by 2 bases and J by 6 bases, with 15 bases between. For the CDR3, the DNA is TGTGCCAGCAGCTTACGGGGGGACAAGCCCAATGAGCAGTTCTTC. This translates into CASSLRGDKPNEQFF.

The chain couples TRBV5-1 to TRBJ2-5, with 7 bases fitting TRBD1. The germline V gene encodes CDR1 SGHRS and CDR2 YFSETQ. Trimming took 1 base from V and 1 from J; bases not matched to a gene: 4. The CDR3 is 15 residues long. The CDR3 DNA reads as TGCGCCAGCAGCTTGTCGGGGACAGTCCAAGAGACCCAGTACTTC. It yields the protein CASSLSGTVQETQYF.

The V and J genes are TRBV6-2 or TRBV6-3 and TRBJ1-1; D perhaps matches TRBD1 (6 bases). The ends were cut back, 5 bases at V and 0 bases at J, with 10 bases in the middle. Germline-derived CDR1 and CDR2 are MNHEY and SVGEGT. The CDR3 is 14 amino acids. The CDR3 region is CASSGQLLNTEAFF. For the CDR3, the DNA is TGTGCCAGCAGTGGACAGCTCCTGAACACTGAAGCTTTCTTT.

This sequence joins TRBV5-1 and TRBJ1-3; the D gene is possibly TRBD1 (5 bases). CDR1 and CDR2 (germline): SGHRS, YFSETQ. Between the trimmed V and J ends, which lost 4 bases and 2 bases, there was a span of 13 bases. This CDR3 spans 15 amino acids. This CDR3 reads CASSAGGVPGNTIYF. CDR3 DNA: TGCGCCAGCAGCGCGGGAGGGGTCCCTGGAAACACCATATATTTT.

The chain is built from TRBV19 and TRBJ1-6; 8 nucleotides match TRBD1. The ends lost 6 bases at V and 9 bases at J; junction bases unmatched: 4. The CDR3 is 13 residues long. Per germline, CDR1 LNHDA and CDR2 SQIVND (reference sequence). CDR3: CASSGQGRSPLHF. DNA for the CDR3: TGTGCCAGTAGCGGACAGGGTCGTTCACCCCTCCACTTT.

The chain couples TRBV7-2 to TRBJ2-1, with D perhaps TRBD2 (7 bases). The length of the CDR3 is 16 residues. Trimming took off 3 bases at V and 7 bases at J, with 19 bases between the two ends. The V gene's germline CDR1 is SGHTA and CDR2 FQGNSA. CDR3 loop: CASSFFGGRQDNEQFF. The CDR3 DNA reads as TGTGCCAGCAGCTTTTTCGGGGGGCGGCAGGATAATGAGCAGTTCTTC.

The gene calls are TRBV5-1 and TRBJ2-7; D possibly corresponds to TRBD1 (6 bases). CDR1 is SGHRS and CDR2 is YFSETQ in the germline V gene. With 3 bases removed from V and 2 bases from J, the gap between germline ends came to 9 bases. The CDR3 contains 13 residues. For the CDR3, the DNA is TGCGCCAGCAGCTGGGACACCCCCTACGAGCAGTACTTC. It encodes CASSWDTPYEQYF.